The clone carrying this T cell receptor (beta chain) was recorded many times. Its antigen is currently unknown. Time point denoted: persistent/refractory GD, antithyroid drugs over 5 years with positive TRAb. RNA from PBMCs was the source of the TCR library. It was American Thyroid Association guidelines that determined Graves' disease diagnosis. To make TCR beta libraries, researchers used iRepertoire HTBI primers and Arm-PCR of CDR3 regions. One entry per CDR3 protein results from TCRdb running MiXCR on the multiplex PCR reads. In the table there are about 450,000 distinct CDR3 sequences, 20% to 30% of which are singletons. This record comes from a study of regulatory T cells in long-lasting Graves disease. Points from the study as a whole: Since the sample size was small, accuracy may have been reduced.

This receptor was obtained from a female donor with Graves disease. Here the sequenced sample was peripheral blood mononuclear cells (PBMCs), taken when the disease was refractory, from a patient treated with antithyroid drugs.

DNA of the CDR3: TGTGCCAGCTGGGGAACTAGCGGGAGTTTTCACTACGGAGAGACCCAGTACTTC. This sequence encodes CASWGTSGSFHYGETQYF. This rearrangement joins TRBV28 to TRBJ2-5, with TRBD2 matching 11 bases. Losses at the gene ends were 8 bases for V and 4 bases for J; bases not matched to a gene: 18. Germline CDR1 reads MDHEN; CDR2 reads SYDVKM. This CDR3 contains 18 residues.